This T cell receptor beta chain was profiled in a study of cytomegalovirus exposure and HLA in healthy donors. Overall study context: T cells numbering around 180 million yielded some 100 million unique TCR beta sequences in an earlier analysis. Findings of the study overall: TCR beta chains numbering roughly 150 were designated cytomegalovirus-associated. A cluster of highly shared sequence variants was likely a sequencing artifact.

The donors (healthy individuals) were bone marrow donors. With 60 Vbeta and 13 Jbeta primers, the PCR was carried out. Assay: immunoSEQ multiplex PCR; the TCRdb copy retains only in-frame clones and omits some. The sample has around 61,000 clones, more than 80% seen once; the top ten hold about 1.4%. As concerns this clone: The antigen is undetermined.

Germline V gene sequence: CDR1 MDHEN, CDR2 SYDVKM. Germline trimming cut 5 bases from V and 3 bases from J; bases unmatched to any gene: 3. CDR3 length: 14 amino acids. This sequence joins TRBV28 and TRBJ1-2; TRBD1 aligns across 10 bases. This clonotype originated in a man aged 25 to 45 in good health and CMV-seropositive. The source material was PBMCs. The CDR3 DNA reads as TGTGCCAGCAGTCTGACAGGGGGCGACTATGGCTACACCTTC. It encodes CASSLTGGDYGYTF.